A selection of T cell receptor beta chains follows, all from one sample in a study of T cells after yellow fever vaccination. TCRdb reprocessed the 5' RACE reads with MiXCR, giving one entry per CDR3 protein. The table has around 600,000 distinct CDR3 sequences, 10% to 15% seen once. This sample comprised PBMCs, obtained on the day of the yellow fever booster vaccination. All receptors come from a man aged 25 to 40 who received the YFV17D yellow fever vaccine. Each CDR3 is given with its conserved first and last residue.

v_gene,CDR3aa
TRBV7-2,CASSKTSILTYNEQFF
TRBV28,CASSSWTESVRQWTFF
TRBV5-1,CASRKISGSSYNEQFF
TRBV14,CASSQDVPGQGMADTQYF
TRBV19,CASSQPQGTYGYTF
TRBV29-1,CSVEEGGDGPYEQYF
TRBV28,CASSPALAGAKETQYF
TRBV6-6,CAGQQTGAGEQYF
TRBV15,CAPSRGGGRRLEQYF
TRBV5-1,CASSRRQLAGLSTDTQYF
TRBV15,CATSREGYRGGEKLFF
TRBV27,CASSLSLGTIPTDTQYF
TRBV6-1,CASSQGQGANGYTF
TRBV4-3,CASSQEFGRSLAKNIQYF
TRBV9,CASSVAPGSRFGEQYF
TRBV29-1,CSVESTRSYGYTF
TRBV12-3/TRBV12-4,CASSPGQGGPGELFF
TRBV15,CATSRQADTQYF
TRBV5-1,CASSSTGTGPSRGYTF
TRBV5-6,CASSLFRSSYEQYF
TRBV12-3/TRBV12-4,CASSLNYQDTQYF
TRBV4-3,CASSKVTGREQYF
TRBV14,CASSQDGSSYNSPLHF
TRBV7-2,CASSFWSGAQYF
TRBV20-1,CSAMDSLQETQYF
TRBV29-1,CSVAGQGGSQETQYF
TRBV7-9,CASSSTQVTQYF
TRBV7-2,CASSPTSGSSEEQYF
TRBV30,CAWSVARSENTGELFF
TRBV27,CASSATGTGELFF
TRBV6-5,CASSYGRRAGNTIYF